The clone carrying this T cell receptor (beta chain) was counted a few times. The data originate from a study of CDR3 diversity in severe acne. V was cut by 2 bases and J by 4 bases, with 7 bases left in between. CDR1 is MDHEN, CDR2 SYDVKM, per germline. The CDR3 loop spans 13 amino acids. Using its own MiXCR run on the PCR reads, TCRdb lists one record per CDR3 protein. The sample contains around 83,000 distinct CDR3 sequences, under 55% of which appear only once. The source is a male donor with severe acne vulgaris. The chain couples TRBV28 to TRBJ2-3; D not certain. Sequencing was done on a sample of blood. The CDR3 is CASSLTWSDTQYF. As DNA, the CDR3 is TGTGCCAGCAGTTTAACCTGGTCAGATACGCAGTATTTT.